This TCR beta chain is drawn from a study of Graves' ophthalmopathy and Graves' hyperthyroidism. General study points: The model's ophthalmopathy progression predictions had just under 71% sensitivity and 72% to 75% specificity. Blood samples also showed most expanded thyroid clonotypes exceeding 0.001 frequency.

The TCR beta CDR3 regions underwent amplification from RNA transcripts. Second-round multiplex PCR came after first-round RT-PCR with HTBI primers. MiXCR, run by TCRdb on the multiplex PCR reads, gives a single entry per CDR3 protein. The table lists 450,000 to 600,000 distinct CDR3 sequences, roughly 39% of them singletons. In regard to this clonotype: Its antigen is not known.

Enrollment excluded any patients with other autoimmune diseases, uncontrolled infections, pregnancy or lactation. Orbital computed tomography and thyroid ultrasound, along with TRAb, serum thyroxine and clinical symptoms, underpinned diagnosis. Trimming took 2 bases from V and 7 from J, leaving 17 bases between them. The germline gives CDR1 SQVTM, CDR2 ANQGSEA. This CDR3 has 14 residues. The TCR comes from an adult man with Graves' hyperthyroidism. The sequencing sample was made of peripheral blood or thyroid tissue (not recorded which). The chain is built from TRBV29-1 and TRBJ1-2; TRBD1 might be the D (6 bases). The CDR3 DNA sequence: TGCAGCGTTGAATCGCTTGGCAGGGGAAGTGGCTACACCTTC. As protein: CSVESLGRGSGYTF.